The 20 T cell receptor beta chains below come from one sample, sequenced in a study of T cell responses to AZD1222 COVID-19 vaccine. The protocol was immunoSEQ multiplex PCR, while the TCRdb copy is restricted to in-frame clones and leaves out a portion. This sample has around 160,000 clones, with roughly nine tenths found just once. The material was peripheral blood, obtained on day 0 of AZD1222 vaccination. The receptor set was obtained from an adult in good health.

This clone was detected only a few times. The chain has TRBV12-3 or TRBV12-4 and TRBJ2-7, with D hard to call. This CDR3 contains 12 residues. Trimming removed 4 bases at V and 6 bases at J, with 10 bases between. This chain's CDR3 is CASSSDPTEQYF. The CDR3 DNA reads TGTGCCAGCAGTTCCGACCCGACCGAGCAGTACTTC.

This chain connects TRBV24-1 to TRBJ2-2, with a weak D call TRBD1 (6 bases). The germline V gene has CDR1 KGHDR and CDR2 SFDVKD. Trimming removed 2 bases from V and 6 bases from J, with 18 bases in between. The CDR3 has 17 residues. In nucleotides, the CDR3 is TGTGCCACCAGTGATTATAAAACAGGGATGTCGTCCGGGGAGCTGTTTTTT. This gives the protein CATSDYKTGMSSGELFF.

This sequence joins TRBV10-1 and TRBJ2-5; D might be TRBD2 (6 bases). The CDR3 totals 17 residues. Between the trimmed V and J ends, which lost 0 bases and 2 bases, there was a span of 16 bases. In germline, CDR1 is WNHNN, CDR2 SYGVQD (reference sequence). The CDR3 bases are TGCGCCAGCAGTGAGTCTTTGGGTAGCGGACGACAAGAGACCCAGTACTTC. As protein: CASSESLGSGRQETQYF.

The rearrangement joins TRBV11-3 to TRBJ2-1, with 10 bases fitting TRBD2. Germline V CDR1 and CDR2: SGHNT, YENEEA. This CDR3 is 17 amino acids long. Trimming removed 1 base from V and 1 base from J; junction bases left unmatched: 4. CDR3 DNA: TGTGCCAGCAGCTTAGGTTCTAGCGGGAGATCCTACAATGAGCAGTTCTTC. This translates into CASSLGSSGRSYNEQFF.

The chain employs TRBV5-5 and TRBJ1-3; 7 nucleotides match TRBD1. Looked up from germline, CDR1 is SGHKS and CDR2 is YYEKEE (reference sequence). The ends lost 0 bases at V and 0 bases at J; junction bases unmatched: 9. The CDR3 extends over 18 amino acids. This CDR3 is CASSLDHPGTVSGNTIYF. The CDR3 bases are TGTGCCAGCAGCTTGGATCACCCCGGGACAGTCTCTGGAAACACCATATATTTT.

This clone was seen just once. This sequence joins TRBV7-8 and TRBJ2-4, with a tentative D call TRBD1 (5 bases). Germline lookup yields CDR1 SGHVS and CDR2 FQNEAQ. V lost 2 bases and J 1 base, leaving 12 bases between the germline ends. CDR3 length: 16 amino acids. CDR3 sequence: CASSLTAGSAKNIQYF. In DNA, the CDR3 is TGTGCCAGCAGCTTAACTGCAGGGTCTGCCAAAAACATTCAGTACTTC.

The genes are TRBV12-3 or TRBV12-4 and TRBJ1-5, with D hard to call. The CDR3 runs to 13 residues. With 6 bases removed from V and 2 bases from J, the gap between germline ends came to 8 bases. CDR3 loop: CASRGRGNQPQHF. Written as DNA, the CDR3 is TGTGCCAGCAGAGGGAGGGGCAATCAGCCCCAGCATTTT.

The genes are TRBV12-2 and TRBJ1-1. TRBV12-2 represents a pseudogene. This CDR3 region has 15 residues. The CDR3 reads CASRSPYEAYLSSFF. In DNA, the CDR3 is TGTGCAAGTCGCTCCCCTTATGAGGCGTACTTGAGTTCTTTCTTT.

The gene calls are TRBV9 and TRBJ2-1; 7 bases align to TRBD1. The ends lost 4 bases at V and 3 bases at J; junction bases unmatched: 7. Germline V gene data show CDR1 as SGDLS and CDR2 as YYNGEE. This CDR3 is built from 15 residues. This CDR3 reads CASSFQGDSYNEQFF. CDR3 sequence (DNA): TGTGCCAGCAGCTTTCAGGGGGATAGCTACAATGAGCAGTTCTTC.

This sequence joins TRBV18 and TRBJ2-1; a weak D match, TRBD2 (6 bases). Trimming removed 7 bases from V and 3 bases from J, with 16 bases in between. Germline CDR1 KGHSH, CDR2 LQKENI. The CDR3 extends over 15 amino acids. CDR3 DNA sequence: TGTGCCAGCTTTAGAGGAGGGGCCAGCTACAATGAGCAGTTCTTC. As protein: CASFRGGASYNEQFF.

This chain links TRBV11-2 with TRBJ2-5; D not resolved. The CDR3 is made up of 12 amino acids. The ends were cut back, 1 base at V and 6 bases at J, with 6 bases in the middle. Germline V gene sequence: CDR1 SGHAT, CDR2 FQNNGV. Here the CDR3 DNA reads TGTGCCAGCAGCTTAGTGCGGAAGACCCAGTACTTC. It codes for CASSLVRKTQYF.

V usage is TRBV19 and J usage is TRBJ1-6, with D unresolved. The germline CDR1 and CDR2 sequences are LNHDA and SQIVND (reference sequence). The germline V and J ends were trimmed by 4 bases and 7 bases, with 14 bases remaining between them. The length of the CDR3 is 15 residues. CDR3 DNA sequence: TGTGCCAGTAGTACTTCCGGCCAGATGAATTCACCCCTCCACTTT. It is translated as CASSTSGQMNSPLHF.

V and J are TRBV6-6 and TRBJ1-2; TRBD1 matches at 9 bases. Germline loops: CDR1 MNHNY, CDR2 SVGAGI (reference sequence). After removal of 5 bases from V and 3 bases from J, the junction contained 7 bases not matched to a gene. The CDR3 has 15 residues. The CDR3 DNA sequence: TGTGCCAGCAGTGAGTCCCGGGACAGGGACTATGGCTACACCTTC. Protein sequence: CASSESRDRDYGYTF.

The chain has TRBV3-1 (or the pseudogene TRBV3-2) and TRBJ1-6, with 7 bases that match TRBD1. This CDR3 has 14 amino acids. Germline V gene sequence: CDR1 LGHDT, CDR2 YNNKEL (reference sequence). With V trimmed by 6 bases and J by 6 bases, 5 bases remained unmatched. CDR3 nucleotides: TGTGCCAGCAGGGGGGGACAGAGTAATTCACCCCTCCACTTT. It is translated as CASRGGQSNSPLHF.

The V gene is TRBV11-3, the J gene TRBJ1-1; D is unclear. V shed 3 bases and J shed 0 bases, with 17 bases lying between them. The CDR3 spans 17 residues. Per the germline V gene, CDR1 is SGHNT and CDR2 is YENEEA. This chain's CDR3 is CASSLGLSELMNTEAFF. CDR3 DNA: TGTGCCAGCAGCTTGGGCCTTTCGGAGCTAATGAACACTGAAGCTTTCTTT.

The chain has TRBV5-5 and TRBJ1-4; D gene uncertain. The V end lost 7 bases, the J end lost 0 bases, and 13 bases lay between the germline ends. The germline V gene has CDR1 SGHKS and CDR2 YYEKEE (reference sequence). The CDR3 sequence is 15 residues long. The CDR3 DNA is TGTGCCAGCCGCCTCAGGCCCTCAACTAATGAAAAACTGTTTTTT. Amino acids: CASRLRPSTNEKLFF.

The chain carries TRBV19 and TRBJ1-5; weak D call: TRBD1 (5 bases). The CDR3 runs to 14 residues. Germline lookup yields CDR1 LNHDA and CDR2 SQIVND (reference sequence). Trimming took off 3 bases at V and 4 bases at J, with 10 bases between the two ends. In DNA form, the CDR3 reads TGTGCCAGTAGTATTTGGGGGAAAAATCAGCCCCAGCATTTT. Protein sequence: CASSIWGKNQPQHF. Based on the CDR3 plus reference TRBV19 and TRBJ1-5, the full variable domain is DGGITQSPKYLFRKEGQNVTLSCEQNLNHDAMYWYRQDPGQGLRLIYYSQIVNDFQKGDIAEGYSVSREKKESFPLTVTSAQKNPTAFYLCASSIWGKNQPQHFGDGTRLSIL.

V and J are TRBV5-1 and TRBJ2-1, with 8 bases that match TRBD2. The CDR3 is made up of 14 amino acids. From germline, CDR1 is SGHRS and CDR2 YFSETQ. After removal of 4 bases from V and 6 bases from J, the junction contained 6 bases not matched to a gene. For the CDR3, the DNA is TGCGCCAGCAGCGACGTGAGCGGGAGCAATGAGCAGTTCTTC. This codes for CASSDVSGSNEQFF.

This chain connects TRBV6-5 to TRBJ2-7, with D perhaps TRBD2 (6 bases). CDR1 MNHEY and CDR2 SVGAGI come from the germline V gene. This CDR3 region has 12 residues. With 8 bases removed from V and 3 bases from J, the gap between germline ends came to 11 bases. The CDR3 DNA is TGTGCCAGCTCCGGGAGTTACTACGAGCAGTACTTC. Protein: CASSGSYYEQYF.

The chain joins TRBV7-9 to TRBJ2-3; the match to TRBD2 covers 12 bases. With 5 bases clipped from V and 5 bases from J, the junction kept 8 bases outside the gene matches. CDR3 length: 16 residues. Per germline, CDR1 SEHNR and CDR2 FQNEAQ (reference sequence). The DNA of the CDR3 is TGTGCCAGCAGCCCGACTAGCGGGAGTAAAGGAGATACGCAGTATTTT. Protein: CASSPTSGSKGDTQYF.